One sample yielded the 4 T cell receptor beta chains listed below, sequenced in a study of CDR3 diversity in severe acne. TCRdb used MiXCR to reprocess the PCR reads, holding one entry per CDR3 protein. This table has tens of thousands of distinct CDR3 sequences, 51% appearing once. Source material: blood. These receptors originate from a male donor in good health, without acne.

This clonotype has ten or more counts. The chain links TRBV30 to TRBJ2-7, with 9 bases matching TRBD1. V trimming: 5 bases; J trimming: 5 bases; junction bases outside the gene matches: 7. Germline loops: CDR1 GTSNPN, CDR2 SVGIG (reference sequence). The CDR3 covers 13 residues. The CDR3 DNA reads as TGTGCCTGGTCACAGGGGGCGAAAAACGAGCAGTACTTC. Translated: CAWSQGAKNEQYF.

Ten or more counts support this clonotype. CDR3 sequence: CASSLIGGAISNQPQHF. The CDR3 coding sequence is TGTGCCAGCAGTTTAATCGGGGGGGCCATTAGCAATCAGCCCCAGCATTTT. The rearrangement joins TRBV28 to TRBJ1-5; D possibly corresponds to TRBD1 (6 bases). The CDR3 loop spans 17 amino acids. CDR1 is MDHEN and CDR2 is SYDVKM in the germline V gene. V lost 2 bases and J lost 0, with 14 bases in between.

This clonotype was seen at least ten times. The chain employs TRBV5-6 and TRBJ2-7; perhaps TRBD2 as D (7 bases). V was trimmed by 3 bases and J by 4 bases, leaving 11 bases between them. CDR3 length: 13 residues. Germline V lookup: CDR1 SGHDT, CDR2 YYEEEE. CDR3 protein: CASSSGGGYEQYF. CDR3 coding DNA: TGTGCCAGCAGCTCGGGGGGCGGGTACGAGCAGTACTTC.

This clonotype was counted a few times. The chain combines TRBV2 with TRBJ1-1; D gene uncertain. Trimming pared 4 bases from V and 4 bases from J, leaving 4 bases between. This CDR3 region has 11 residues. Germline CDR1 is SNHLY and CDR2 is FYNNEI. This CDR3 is CASSVLTEAFF. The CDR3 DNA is TGTGCCAGCAGTGTACTCACTGAAGCTTTCTTT.